A single sample gave rise to the 17 T cell receptor beta chains below, sequenced in a study of blood T cell repertoires in COVID-19. Sequencing was performed with immunoSEQ multiplex PCR; in TCRdb, only in-frame clones are kept and a portion is missing. Among about 360,000 clones listed, around 83% were seen once. Sequencing input: peripheral blood. Every receptor here comes from a man aged 25 to 40 with active or convalescent COVID-19.

V and J are TRBV9 and TRBJ2-5; D is perhaps TRBD2 (6 bases). CDR3 length: 12 residues. Germline loops: CDR1 SGDLS, CDR2 YYNGEE. V shed 4 bases and J shed 4 bases, with 8 bases lying between them. DNA for the CDR3: TGTGCCAGCAGCTCGGAGGGAGAGACCCAGTACTTC. This translates into CASSSEGETQYF. The whole variable domain, remainder taken from reference TRBV9 and TRBJ2-5, is DSGVTQTPKHLITATGQRVTLRCSPRSGDLSVYWYQQSLDQGLQFLIQYYNGEERAKGNILERFSAQQFPDLHSELNLSSLELGDSALYFCASSSEGETQYFGPGTRLLVL.

The DNA for the CDR3 is TGTGCCAGCAGTCCCCCGAGGAGGGGCCTTTGTCCCCAGCATTTT. Protein: CASSPPRRGLCPQHF. The gene calls are TRBV27 and TRBJ1-5; D possibly corresponds to TRBD1 (5 bases). This CDR3 has 15 residues. V lost 5 bases, J lost 10 bases, and 21 bases lay in between. CDR1 is MNHEY and CDR2 is SMNVEV in the germline V gene (reference sequence).

CDR3: CATSDLRTGELFF. In DNA form, the CDR3 reads TGTGCCACCAGTGATTTGCGCACCGGGGAGCTGTTTTTT. This rearrangement joins TRBV24-1 to TRBJ2-2; D remains unclear. The CDR3 is made up of 13 amino acids. The ends were cut back, 0 bases at V and 4 bases at J, with 2 bases in the middle. Germline V gene sequence: CDR1 KGHDR, CDR2 SFDVKD.

The V gene is TRBV29-1, the J gene TRBJ2-7; the D gene is possibly TRBD1 (5 bases). Between the trimmed V and J ends, which lost 6 bases and 7 bases, there was a span of 13 bases. The CDR3 spans 11 residues. Germline CDR1 SQVTM, CDR2 ANQGSEA. The CDR3 sequence is CSVKQEREQYF. CDR3 sequence (DNA): TGCAGCGTGAAACAGGAGAGAGAGCAGTACTTC.

The rearrangement links TRBV14 to TRBJ2-3; D remains ambiguous. This CDR3 has 13 amino acids. Trimming took off 0 bases at V and 5 bases at J, with 6 bases between the two ends. Germline V CDR1 and CDR2: SGHDN, FVKESK. CDR3 protein: CASSQDARDTQYF. The CDR3 coding sequence is TGTGCCAGCAGCCAAGATGCGAGAGATACGCAGTATTTT.

The chain is built from TRBV2 and TRBJ1-6; possibly TRBD1 for D (5 bases). CDR1 and CDR2 (germline): SNHLY, FYNNEI. The V end was cut by 5 bases, the J end by 10 bases, with 18 bases between. The CDR3 is 15 residues long. The CDR3 loop is CASSPVGQGGSPLHF. Here the CDR3 DNA reads TGTGCCAGCAGTCCAGTGGGGCAGGGTGGCTCACCCCTCCACTTT.

This clone occurred a few times. V and J are TRBV18 and TRBJ1-1; no definite D call. Looked up from germline, CDR1 is KGHSH and CDR2 is LQKENI. The CDR3 covers 15 residues. V shed 1 base and J shed 5 bases, with 14 bases lying between them. The CDR3: CASSPLTSGETEAFF. The CDR3 nucleotides read TGTGCCAGCTCACCACTAACTTCTGGGGAGACTGAAGCTTTCTTT. The complete variable domain, with remaining parts taken from reference TRBV18 and TRBJ1-1, reads NAGVMQNPRHLVRRRGQEARLRCSPMKGHSHVYWYRQLPEEGLKFMVYLQKENIIDESGMPKERFSAEFPKEGPSILRIQQVVRGDSAAYFCASSPLTSGETEAFFGQGTRLTVV.

This chain joins TRBV6-5 and TRBJ1-3, with D perhaps matching TRBD1 (5 bases). Germline loops: CDR1 MNHEY, CDR2 SVGAGI. There are 14 residues in the CDR3. V dropped 5 bases and J dropped 0 bases, with 8 bases sitting between them. The CDR3 DNA is TGTGCCAGCAGTCGGGACTCCTCTGGAAACACCATATATTTT. Translated, it gives CASSRDSSGNTIYF.

V is TRBV30 and J is TRBJ2-3; 9 bases map to TRBD1. The CDR3 consists of 15 residues. Trimming at V came to 2 bases and at J to 1 base, leaving 4 bases not matched to a gene. The germline V gene has CDR1 GTSNPN and CDR2 SVGIG (reference sequence). CDR3 sequence: CAWSSRQGGTDTQYF. CDR3 nucleotides: TGTGCCTGGAGTAGTAGACAGGGGGGCACAGATACGCAGTATTTT.

The chain combines TRBV5-4 with TRBJ2-5, with a tentative D call TRBD2 (6 bases). V lost 4 bases and J lost 2, with 15 bases in between. CDR1 and CDR2 from the germline V gene are SGHNT and YYREEE (reference sequence). The CDR3 totals 15 residues. The CDR3 sequence: CASSGPRDSQETQYF. DNA of the CDR3: TGTGCCAGCAGCGGACCCCGGGACTCTCAAGAGACCCAGTACTTC.

The rearrangement links TRBV4-3 to TRBJ2-5; TRBD1 aligns across 7 bases. CDR1 is LGHNA, CDR2 YSLEER, per germline. The CDR3 is 16 amino acids. V lost 3 bases, J lost 0 bases, and 7 bases stayed unmatched. CDR3 sequence (DNA): TGCGCCAGCAGCCATACCGGGACAGCGTACCAAGAGACCCAGTACTTC. It codes for CASSHTGTAYQETQYF.

The chain recombines TRBV18 with TRBJ2-2, with TRBD1 matching 8 bases. The germline CDR1 and CDR2 sequences are KGHSH and LQKENI. The CDR3 consists of 15 residues. Germline trimming cut 3 bases from V and 5 bases from J; bases unmatched to any gene: 5. DNA of the CDR3: TGTGCCAGCTCACCGCGGACAGGGAGGACCGGGGAGCTGTTTTTT. Translating it yields CASSPRTGRTGELFF. Full variable domain (missing parts from reference TRBV18 and TRBJ2-2): NAGVMQNPRHLVRRRGQEARLRCSPMKGHSHVYWYRQLPEEGLKFMVYLQKENIIDESGMPKERFSAEFPKEGPSILRIQQVVRGDSAAYFCASSPRTGRTGELFFGEGSRLTVL.

The V gene is TRBV10-3, the J gene TRBJ2-2; D is possibly TRBD1 (5 bases). Germline CDR1 ENHRY, CDR2 SYGVKD. The length of the CDR3 is 15 residues. V lost 4 bases and J 8 bases, leaving 17 bases between the germline ends. CDR3 protein: CAISVDKGSRGELFF. In nucleotides, the CDR3 is TGTGCCATCAGTGTGGATAAGGGGTCGAGGGGGGAGCTGTTTTTT.

V is TRBV4-3 and J is TRBJ1-2; 7 nucleotides agree with TRBD1. The V gene's germline CDR1 is LGHNA and CDR2 YSLEER. The CDR3 is 15 amino acids. The trim removed 0 bases at V and 3 bases at J, leaving 4 bases unmatched. The CDR3 reads CASSQEEGADYGYTF. In DNA form, the CDR3 reads TGCGCCAGCAGCCAAGAGGAGGGGGCGGACTATGGCTACACCTTC.

This chain joins TRBV10-3 and TRBJ2-1; TRBD1 agrees at 10 bases. V lost 6 bases and J lost 8; bases outside the gene matches: 13. The germline V gene encodes CDR1 ENHRY and CDR2 SYGVKD. The length of the CDR3 is 16 residues. This CDR3 reads CAIRIGGQGYEDEQFF. The CDR3 DNA follows: TGTGCCATCAGAATAGGGGGACAGGGGTACGAGGATGAGCAGTTCTTC.

This sequence joins TRBV27 and TRBJ2-7; 8 nucleotides match TRBD2. The CDR3 runs 15 residues. Germline V gene sequence: CDR1 MNHEY, CDR2 SMNVEV (reference sequence). Trimming removed 2 bases from V and 4 bases from J; junction bases left unmatched: 7. This CDR3 is CASSLIKRGIYEQYF. CDR3 DNA: TGTGCCAGCAGTTTAATTAAGCGGGGGATTTACGAGCAGTACTTC.

The gene calls are TRBV12-3 or TRBV12-4 and TRBJ2-3; D remains unclear. V gave up 3 bases and J gave up 0 bases, with 4 bases separating them. This CDR3 has 13 amino acids. The CDR3 loop is CASSFSSTDTQYF. The CDR3 region has the DNA TGTGCCAGCAGTTTCTCTAGCACAGATACGCAGTATTTT.